These 26 T cell receptor beta chains were all obtained from the same sample, sequenced in a study of cytomegalovirus exposure and HLA in healthy donors. PCR used 60 Vbeta primers and 13 Jbeta primers. Some clones are missing from TCRdb's copy, which holds only in-frame ones; the method was immunoSEQ multiplex PCR. The sample gives 150,000 or so clones, 77% of which show up once; approximately 2.3% is in the top ten. Sequencing was done on a sample of PBMCs. The origin of the receptors is a man between 45 and 60 years old in good health and CMV-seropositive.

The V gene is TRBV4-1, the J gene TRBJ2-5; TRBD1 agrees at 9 bases. With the DNA end fitting TRBJ2-7 better, the J assignment may be wrong. The CDR3 is 15 residues long. Per germline, CDR1 MGHRA and CDR2 YSYEKL. As DNA, the CDR3 is TGCGCCAGCAGCCAAGCCCGGGACAGGGAGTACGAGCAGTACTTC. It yields the protein CASSQARDREYEQYF.

The V gene is TRBV10-3, the J gene TRBJ1-5, with D unresolved. V was cut by 8 bases and J by 5 bases, with 4 bases left in between. CDR1 and CDR2 (germline): ENHRY, SYGVKD. CDR3 length: 10 residues. The DNA for the CDR3 is TGTGCCATCGGAGATCAGCCCCAGCATTTT. Protein: CAIGDQPQHF.

V is TRBV4-3 and J is TRBJ1-2; TRBD1 aligns across 7 bases. From germline, CDR1 is LGHNA and CDR2 YSLEER. The CDR3 has 16 amino acids. With V trimmed by 0 bases and J by 4 bases, 8 bases remained unmatched. CDR3 nucleotide sequence: TGCGCCAGCAGCCAAGAAGGTGCGGCAGGGGGCTATGGCTACACCTTC. Its protein product is CASSQEGAAGGYGYTF.

The chain joins TRBV6-1 to TRBJ1-6, with D unresolved. CDR3 length equals 13 residues. Trimming removed 2 bases at V and 10 bases at J, with 9 bases between. The germline CDR1 and CDR2 sequences are MNHNS and SASEGT. The CDR3 DNA is TGTGCCAGCAGTGAAACCAGTAACTCACCCCTCCACTTT. It translates to CASSETSNSPLHF.

Of note for this clone: It is likely a read error, because the conserved phenylalanine at the end of the CDR3 is missing. This CDR3 is CASAITQTGYNSPLHS. The CDR3 coding sequence is TGTGCCAGCGCTATTACGCAGACAGGTTATAATTCACCCCTCCACTCT. The chain recombines TRBV27 with TRBJ1-6; D may be TRBD1 (6 bases). CDR3 length equals 16 residues. V gave up 8 bases and J gave up 4 bases, with 18 bases separating them. Germline V lookup: CDR1 MNHEY, CDR2 SMNVEV (reference sequence).

The gene calls are TRBV7-9 and TRBJ2-7; the match to TRBD2 covers 9 bases. Germline assignment: CDR1 SEHNR and CDR2 FQNEAQ (reference sequence). This CDR3 is built from 15 residues. Trimming at V came to 1 base and at J to 3 bases, leaving 4 bases not matched to a gene. The DNA for the CDR3 is TGTGCCAGCAGCTTAGTAGCGGGGGCCCTCTACGAGCAGTACTTC. Its translation: CASSLVAGALYEQYF.

In this sample, this clone turned up a few times. The chain recombines TRBV14 with TRBJ2-5; a possible D gene is TRBD1 (5 bases). This CDR3 comprises 13 residues. Looked up from germline, CDR1 is SGHDN and CDR2 is FVKESK. The germline V and J ends were trimmed by 4 bases and 2 bases, with 8 bases remaining between them. The CDR3, as DNA: TGTGCCAGCAGCCCCCGACAGCAAGAGACCCAGTACTTC. Protein product: CASSPRQQETQYF.

V is TRBV5-5 and J is TRBJ2-1; possible D gene TRBD1, 6 bases. The CDR3 is 15 amino acids. V shed 3 bases and J shed 9 bases, with 19 bases lying between them. Germline CDR1 is SGHKS and CDR2 is YYEKEE (reference sequence). CDR3 region: CASSSQGKFYGEQFF. CDR3 coding DNA: TGTGCCAGCAGCTCCCAGGGGAAGTTCTACGGTGAGCAGTTCTTC.

The CDR3 DNA reads TGTGCCATAAGCGGGGGGGCCGGCACCGGGGAGCTGTTTTTT. Translating it yields CAISGGAGTGELFF. This rearrangement joins TRBV10-3 to TRBJ2-2, with 10 positions matching TRBD2. The ends lost 9 bases at V and 4 bases at J; junction bases unmatched: 5. The CDR3 loop spans 14 amino acids. Germline V CDR1 and CDR2: ENHRY, SYGVKD.

The V and J genes are TRBV18 and TRBJ2-1; 7 nucleotides align to TRBD2. The germline V gene encodes CDR1 KGHSH and CDR2 LQKENI. The V gene end was trimmed by 2 bases and the J gene end by 5 bases; junction bases not matched to a gene: 6. The CDR3 spans 15 residues. CDR3 nucleotide sequence: TGTGCCAGCTCACCAGGGGCGGGGGATCACAATGAGCAGTTCTTC. Amino acid sequence: CASSPGAGDHNEQFF. The whole variable domain, remainder taken from reference TRBV18 and TRBJ2-1, is NAGVMQNPRHLVRRRGQEARLRCSPMKGHSHVYWYRQLPEEGLKFMVYLQKENIIDESGMPKERFSAEFPKEGPSILRIQQVVRGDSAAYFCASSPGAGDHNEQFFGPGTRLTVL.

The genes are TRBV28 and TRBJ1-2, with 7 bases that match TRBD1. The trim removed 6 bases at V and 4 bases at J, leaving 5 bases unmatched. CDR1 and CDR2 (germline): MDHEN, SYDVKM. The CDR3 runs to 13 residues. For the CDR3, the DNA is TGTGCCAGCAGCGGGGACAGCATCTATGGCTACACCTTC. As protein: CASSGDSIYGYTF.

As for this clone: Germline is not matched at one junction end, which may reflect a read error. The chain links TRBV7-2 to TRBJ2-7; TRBD2 agrees at 10 bases. Germline V gene lookup returns CDR1 SGHTA and CDR2 FQGNSA. There are 14 residues in the CDR3. This CDR3 reads CASSLAGALYEQYF. In DNA, the CDR3 is TGTGCCAGCAGCCTAGCGGGGGCCCTCTACGAGCAGTACTTC.

The chain is built from TRBV9 and TRBJ2-3, with TRBD1 matching 11 bases. Trimming removed 3 bases from V and 0 bases from J; junction bases left unmatched: 12. CDR3 size: 19 residues. The germline CDR1 and CDR2 sequences are SGDLS and YYNGEE. CDR3: CASSANPLDRGRSTDTQYF. CDR3 DNA sequence: TGTGCCAGCAGCGCAAATCCTTTGGACAGGGGGCGTAGCACAGATACGCAGTATTTT.

The gene calls are TRBV20-1 and TRBJ2-1, with unresolved D. V lost 5 bases and J 5 bases, leaving 4 bases between the germline ends. Germline CDR1 is DFQATT and CDR2 is SNEGSKA (reference sequence). The CDR3 runs to 10 residues. The CDR3 DNA reads as TGCAGTGCTTACAACAATGAGCAGTTCTTC. It yields the protein CSAYNNEQFF.

This clone has a handful of counts. The chain is built from TRBV7-6 and TRBJ2-1; 11 nucleotides align to TRBD2. This CDR3 comprises 16 residues. V trimming: 7 bases; J trimming: 0 bases; junction bases outside the gene matches: 5. Germline CDR1 and CDR2: SGHVS and FNYEAQ. The CDR3 protein is CASTETSGTSYNEQFF. In DNA, the CDR3 is TGTGCCAGCACCGAGACTAGCGGGACCTCCTACAATGAGCAGTTCTTC. Looking up the rest from reference TRBV7-6 and TRBJ2-1 gives the full variable domain: GAGVSQSPRYKVTKRGQDVALRCDPISGHVSLYWYRQALGQGPEFLTYFNYEAQQDKSGLPNDRFSAERPEGSISTLTIQRTEQRDSAMYRCASTETSGTSYNEQFFGPGTRLTVL.

The rearrangement joins TRBV6-6 to TRBJ2-1; D is ambiguous. CDR1 is MNHNY, CDR2 SVGAGI, per germline (reference sequence). The V end was cut by 2 bases, the J end by 6 bases, with 5 bases between. This CDR3 is built from 12 residues. The CDR3 DNA reads as TGTGCCAGCAGTTACGTCGTCAATGAGCAGTTCTTC. Protein product: CASSYVVNEQFF.

The V call is TRBV2, the J call TRBJ1-5, with 8 bases lining up with TRBD1. The junction had 6 bases not matched to a gene; V was cut back by 2 bases and J by 6 bases. CDR1 SNHLY and CDR2 FYNNEI come from the germline V gene. The CDR3 covers 15 residues. In nucleotides, the CDR3 is TGTGCCAGCAGTGAACTGGGACAGGTGGGTCAGCCCCAGCATTTT. This codes for CASSELGQVGQPQHF. Filled out from reference TRBV2 and TRBJ1-5, the complete variable domain reads EPEVTQTPSHQVTQMGQEVILRCVPISNHLYFYWYRQILGQKVEFLVSFYNNEISEKSEIFDDQFSVERPDGSNFTLKIRSTKLEDSAMYFCASSELGQVGQPQHFGDGTRLSIL.

CDR3 coding DNA: TGTGCCAGCAGCCGCCGGACAGCTGGGCCCTACGAGCAGTACTTC. It encodes CASSRRTAGPYEQYF. The V and J genes are TRBV5-6 and TRBJ2-7; D is possibly TRBD1 (6 bases). V gave up 4 bases and J gave up 2 bases, with 16 bases separating them. This CDR3 has 15 residues. The germline V gene has CDR1 SGHDT and CDR2 YYEEEE.

The gene calls are TRBV5-1 and TRBJ2-5; 9 bases align to TRBD1. The V gene's germline CDR1 is SGHRS and CDR2 YFSETQ. The CDR3 is 17 residues long. Trimming cost V 3 bases and J 5 bases; bases outside gene matches: 14. The CDR3 region is CASSSHPTGGARETQYF. The CDR3 bases are TGCGCCAGCAGCTCCCACCCAACAGGGGGCGCACGCGAGACCCAGTACTTC.

The genes are TRBV6-6 and TRBJ2-1; the match to TRBD2 covers 7 bases. The CDR3 loop spans 15 amino acids. The V and J ends lost 0 bases and 7 bases, in that order; junction bases with no gene match: 6. The germline CDR1 and CDR2 sequences are MNHNY and SVGAGI (reference sequence). CDR3 residues: CASSYSSSGVNEQFF. Here the CDR3 DNA reads TGTGCCAGCAGTTACTCGTCTAGCGGAGTTAATGAGCAGTTCTTC.

The table lists this clone with a few counts. J is TRBJ1-5 and V is TRBV6-6, with 9 bases aligning to TRBD1. V shed 8 bases and J 2 bases; nucleotides not matched to a gene: 10. Germline loops: CDR1 MNHNY, CDR2 SVGAGI (reference sequence). The CDR3 length is 16 residues. The CDR3 region is CASLPQGARGNQPQHF. The CDR3 DNA follows: TGTGCCAGCCTTCCACAGGGGGCGAGAGGCAATCAGCCCCAGCATTTT.

This clone was seen only a few times. V and J are TRBV5-1 and TRBJ1-1; the D is unclear. The CDR3 extends over 14 amino acids. V lost 0 bases, J lost 5 bases, and 11 bases lay in between. Per germline, CDR1 SGHRS and CDR2 YFSETQ. This chain's CDR3 is CASSLAKESTEAFF. The CDR3 region has the DNA TGCGCCAGCAGCTTGGCCAAAGAGTCGACTGAAGCTTTCTTT.

The table lists this clone with a count of one. This sequence joins TRBV6-4 and TRBJ2-1; 9 nucleotides line up with TRBD1. This CDR3 has 17 amino acids. Germline V gives CDR1 MRHNA, CDR2 SNTAGT. The ends lost 11 bases at V and 3 bases at J; junction bases unmatched: 17. DNA for the CDR3: TGTGCCCCAAGGGGTCGGGACAGGGTTTATTTCTACAATGAGCAGTTCTTC. Its protein is CAPRGRDRVYFYNEQFF.

V gene TRBV11-2 combines with J gene TRBJ2-6, with a weak D call TRBD2 (5 bases). CDR3 length: 18 residues. Trimming took off 1 base at V and 4 bases at J, with 17 bases between the two ends. The germline V gene has CDR1 SGHAT and CDR2 FQNNGV. CDR3 bases: TGTGCCAGCAGCTTAGTTCGGGGATTCTCCCCCGGGGCCAACGTCCTGACTTTC. Protein: CASSLVRGFSPGANVLTF.

The chain couples TRBV7-6 to TRBJ2-2; D remains ambiguous. The V end lost 1 base, the J end lost 11 bases, and 11 bases lay between the germline ends. The CDR3 spans 13 residues. Germline V gives CDR1 SGHVS, CDR2 FNYEAQ. The CDR3 nucleotides are TGTGCCAGCAGCTTAGAAAGCGAGCGCGAGCTGTTTTTT. Translating gives CASSLESERELFF.

The chain recombines TRBV27 with TRBJ2-1, with 13 bases aligning to TRBD2. Germline CDR1 and CDR2: MNHEY and SMNVEV (reference sequence). The CDR3 has 18 residues. V shed 5 bases and J 1 base; nucleotides not matched to a gene: 8. CDR3 protein: CASSHTGTSGVSYNEQFF. The CDR3 DNA reads as TGTGCCAGCAGTCACACTGGGACTAGCGGGGTATCCTACAATGAGCAGTTCTTC.